This is a list of T cell receptor beta chains from one sample in a study of blood T cell repertoires in COVID-19. Sequencing was performed with immunoSEQ multiplex PCR; in TCRdb, only in-frame clones are kept and a portion is missing. There are 140,000 to 150,000 clones in the sample; about nine tenths occur only once, and about 2.1% lies in the top ten. Material: peripheral blood. All receptors come from a human donor in a cohort sampled during active COVID-19. Each CDR3 is given with its conserved first and last residue. A D gene is named only where the DNA matches it firmly. Clone sizes are given selectively: once, few, many, or a class where the clone is expanded.

v_gene,abundance,d_gene,j_gene,CDR3aa,CDR3nt
TRBV9,NA,NA,TRBJ2-6,CASSPRSSGANVLTF,TGTGCCAGCAGCCCCCGTAGCTCTGGGGCCAACGTCCTGACTTTC
TRBV6-5,NA,NA,TRBJ1-4,CASSPLQGIDEKLFF,TGTGCCAGCAGCCCCCTACAGGGAATCGATGAAAAACTGTTTTTT
TRBV5-1,NA,NA,TRBJ2-3,CASSLTTTNTDTQYF,TGCGCCAGCAGCTTAACCACTACGAACACAGATACGCAGTATTTT
TRBV6-1,NA,TRBD1,TRBJ2-1,CASSEAGQGYNEQFF,TGTGCCAGCAGTGAAGCTGGACAGGGGTACAATGAGCAGTTCTTC
TRBV19,NA,TRBD2,TRBJ2-5,CASSIRLAGGEETQYF,TGTGCCAGTAGTATAAGACTAGCGGGGGGAGAAGAGACCCAGTACTTC
TRBV5-6,NA,NA,TRBJ2-5,CASSLVGHETQYF,TGTGCCAGCAGCTTGGTGGGGCACGAGACCCAGTACTTC
TRBV27,NA,NA,TRBJ1-1,CASSPTRVRNTEAFF,TGTGCCAGCAGCCCAACCCGGGTCCGGAACACTGAAGCTTTCTTT
TRBV30,few,NA,TRBJ1-6,CAWSPFGLDSPLHF,TGTGCCTGGAGTCCCTTCGGGTTAGATTCACCCCTCCACTTT
TRBV4-2,NA,NA,TRBJ2-7,CASSQEPQLAYEQYF,TGTGCCAGCAGCCAAGAGCCACAGTTAGCCTACGAGCAGTACTTC
TRBV7-3,NA,NA,TRBJ2-3,CASSLSAGALTDTQYF,TGTGCCAGCAGCTTAAGTGCAGGGGCCCTCACAGATACGCAGTATTTT
TRBV5-4,NA,TRBD2,TRBJ2-2,CASSPGTSGSIGELFF,TGTGCCAGCAGCCCGGGGACTAGCGGGAGCATCGGGGAGCTGTTTTTT
TRBV30,NA,TRBD1,TRBJ1-2,CAWSVRSGGTGGAYSF,TGTGCCTGGAGTGTACGGAGTGGGGGGACAGGGGGCGCCTACTCCTTC
TRBV7-9,NA,TRBD1,TRBJ2-7,CASSAGTGAYEQYF,TGTGCCAGCAGCGCCGGGACAGGGGCGTACGAGCAGTACTTC
TRBV28,NA,TRBD1,TRBJ2-7,CASSVAGTGSYEQYF,TGTGCCAGCAGTGTAGCCGGGACAGGCTCCTACGAGCAGTACTTC
TRBV6-6,NA,NA,TRBJ1-2,CASSYSSGGYTF,TGTGCCAGCAGTTACTCGTCGGGAGGCTACACCTTC
TRBV19,NA,NA,TRBJ2-5,CASARGTPFGETQYF,TGTGCCAGTGCAAGAGGGACTCCCTTCGGGGAGACCCAGTACTTC
TRBV2,few,TRBD1,TRBJ2-7,CASSVRGWFYEQYF,TGTGCCAGCAGTGTCAGGGGGTGGTTTTACGAGCAGTACTTC
TRBV7-3,NA,TRBD2,TRBJ2-7,CASSLLGLADSYEQYF,TGTGCCAGCAGCTTACTAGGACTAGCGGACTCCTACGAGCAGTACTTC
TRBV7-3,NA,NA,TRBJ1-1,CASRREGGFTEAFF,TGTGCCAGCAGAAGGGAGGGCGGCTTCACTGAAGCTTTCTTT
TRBV6-5,NA,TRBD1,TRBJ1-5,CASSKDRDSNQPQHF,TGTGCCAGCAGCAAGGACAGGGATAGCAATCAGCCCCAGCATTTT
TRBV9,once,TRBD2,TRBJ2-1,CASSQSGGPGNEQFF,TGTGCCAGCAGCCAAAGCGGGGGGCCAGGCAATGAGCAGTTCTTC
TRBV28,NA,NA,TRBJ2-3,CASSFAGQSTDTQYF,TGTGCCAGCAGTTTCGCGGGACAGAGCACAGATACGCAGTATTTT
TRBV14,NA,NA,TRBJ1-6,CASSQVRASPLHF,TGTGCCAGCAGCCAAGTCAGGGCATCACCCCTCCACTTT
TRBV9,NA,NA,TRBJ2-1,CASSVEGRNSLPRDNEQFF,TGTGCCAGCAGCGTAGAAGGGAGGAACTCCCTTCCAAGAGACAATGAGCAGTTCTTC
TRBV21-1,NA,NA,TRBJ2-5,CASSQPGQHQETQYF,TGTGCCAGCAGCCAACCCGGACAGCATCAAGAGACCCAGTACTTC
TRBV5-1,NA,NA,TRBJ1-3,CASSLDQASGNTIYF,TGCGCCAGCAGCTTGGACCAGGCCTCTGGAAACACCATATATTTT
TRBV9,NA,TRBD1,TRBJ2-1,CASSVVGTGDNEQFF,TGTGCCAGCAGCGTAGTCGGGACAGGCGACAATGAGCAGTTCTTC
TRBV6-5,NA,TRBD2,TRBJ2-7,CASSSAGGLNEQYF,TGTGCCAGCAGTTCCGCGGGGGGCTTGAACGAGCAGTACTTC
TRBV7-9,NA,NA,TRBJ2-3,CASSTLSVPDTQYF,TGTGCCAGCAGCACCCTTTCGGTTCCAGATACGCAGTATTTT
TRBV14,few,TRBD2,TRBJ2-5,CASSHLAGDGETQYF,TGTGCCAGCAGCCATCTAGCGGGGGATGGAGAGACCCAGTACTTC
TRBV6-2/TRBV6-3,once,TRBD2,TRBJ2-5,CASSYMRTSGGKYQETQYF,TGTGCCAGCAGTTATATGAGGACTAGCGGGGGCAAGTACCAAGAGACCCAGTACTTC
TRBV18,NA,NA,TRBJ1-3,CASSPGQRSSGNTIYF,TGTGCCAGCTCCCCTGGACAGAGGAGCTCTGGAAACACCATATATTTT
TRBV6-5,NA,TRBD1,TRBJ1-1,CASSRANNRGRAFF,TGTGCCAGCAGTAGAGCAAACAACAGGGGTAGGGCTTTCTTT
TRBV15,NA,TRBD2,TRBJ2-1,CATSSPRSLAGFFNEQFF,TGTGCCACCAGCAGTCCGAGATCCCTAGCGGGGTTTTTTAATGAGCAGTTCTTC
TRBV6-5,NA,NA,TRBJ2-1,CASTLSTGSYNEQFF,TGTGCCAGCACCTTATCAACTGGCTCCTACAATGAGCAGTTCTTC
TRBV27,few,TRBD2,TRBJ2-1,CASATSGSSYNEQFF,TGTGCCAGCGCAACTAGCGGGAGCTCCTACAATGAGCAGTTCTTC
TRBV20-1,NA,NA,TRBJ2-5,CSAQDQETQYF,TGCAGTGCGCAGGACCAAGAGACCCAGTACTTC
TRBV6-1,NA,TRBD1,TRBJ2-5,CASSAAPGQGLETQYF,TGTGCCAGCAGTGCCGCCCCGGGACAGGGCCTGGAGACCCAGTACTTC
TRBV5-6,NA,NA,TRBJ2-6,CASSLRISGANVLTF,TGTGCCAGCAGCCTCAGGATCTCTGGGGCCAACGTCCTGACTTTC
TRBV5-8,NA,NA,TRBJ1-1,CASSGGQLLSNTEAFF,TGTGCCAGCAGCGGCGGACAGTTACTTTCGAACACTGAAGCTTTCTTT
TRBV10-2,NA,TRBD2,TRBJ2-5,CASSEVTGGKVGETQYF,TGCGCCAGCAGTGAAGTGACGGGGGGGAAGGTTGGAGAGACCCAGTACTTC
TRBV7-2,NA,NA,TRBJ1-2,CASSLSGTFTPYGYTF,TGTGCCAGCAGCTTATCGGGGACATTCACTCCGTATGGCTACACCTTC
TRBV7-2,NA,TRBD1,TRBJ2-4,CASSLGIRTGGINIQYF,TGTGCCAGCAGCTTAGGGATAAGGACAGGGGGGATTAACATTCAGTACTTC
TRBV19,NA,TRBD1,TRBJ1-2,CASSWTGDLHYGYTF,TGTGCCAGTAGCTGGACAGGGGACCTTCACTATGGCTACACCTTC
TRBV7-9,NA,NA,TRBJ1-4,CASSLVRGEEKLFF,TGTGCCAGCAGCCTCGTCAGGGGAGAAGAAAAACTGTTTTTT
TRBV10-2,few,NA,TRBJ1-5,CASSEPRTNQPQHF,TGCGCCAGCAGTGAGCCTCGGACTAATCAGCCCCAGCATTTT
TRBV28,NA,NA,TRBJ2-2,CASSFVTGITGELFF,TGTGCCAGCAGTTTTGTTACGGGGATCACCGGGGAGCTGTTTTTT
TRBV29-1,NA,TRBD2,TRBJ2-1,CSVVWVLGLIWDYSGEQFF,TGCAGCGTTGTGTGGGTATTGGGTTTAATCTGGGACTACTCGGGTGAGCAGTTCTTC
TRBV7-9,NA,TRBD1,TRBJ2-1,CASSQGTGPPESYNEQFF,TGTGCCAGCAGCCAAGGGACAGGGCCCCCGGAGTCCTACAATGAGCAGTTCTTC
TRBV5-1,NA,NA,TRBJ2-3,CASSLGGQRADTQYF,TGCGCCAGCAGCTTGGGAGGACAAAGGGCAGATACGCAGTATTTT
TRBV7-6,few,NA,TRBJ1-3,CASSLYSDSGLLSGNTIYF,TGTGCCAGCAGCTTATACTCGGACTCCGGGTTACTTTCTGGAAACACCATATATTTT
TRBV24-1,many,TRBD1,TRBJ2-2,CATSDVQGANGELFF,TGTGCCACCAGTGATGTCCAGGGGGCAAACGGGGAGCTGTTTTTT
TRBV19,NA,NA,TRBJ1-1,CASSPRQAWTFF,TGTGCCAGTAGTCCCCGACAGGCTTGGACTTTCTTT
TRBV11-2,once,TRBD2,TRBJ2-3,CASSRRTSGDSTDTQYF,TGTGCCAGCAGCCGACGGACTAGCGGGGATAGCACAGATACGCAGTATTTT
TRBV7-2,NA,TRBD2,TRBJ2-7,CASSPTQTSGSYEQYF,TGTGCCAGCAGTCCCACCCAGACTAGCGGGAGTTACGAGCAGTACTTC
TRBV7-2,NA,NA,TRBJ2-7,CASSFGGASGYEQYF,TGTGCCAGCAGCTTTGGTGGGGCTTCTGGTTACGAGCAGTACTTC
TRBV18,NA,NA,TRBJ2-2,CASSQQGNTGELFF,TGTGCCAGCTCACAACAGGGGAACACCGGGGAGCTGTTTTTT